The TCR beta chain described here comes from a study of monozygotic twins with inflammatory bowel disease. Study-wide findings and caveats: Healthy co-twins exceeded IBD patients in TCRbeta diversity as measured by inverse Simpson. Compared with healthy twins, IBD patients shared fewer clonotypes with others, especially with disease activity. Patient-to-patient differences in immunosuppressive treatment may have added variability to the repertoires.

From whole blood, total RNA was isolated without any sorting of T cells. The length of the CDR3 is 15 residues. Germline values: CDR1 SEHNR, CDR2 FQNEAQ (reference sequence). For each CDR3 protein, TCRdb gives one entry from its re-call of the 5' RACE reads, without DNA. The listing records 300,000 to 400,000 distinct CDR3 sequences. Concerning this clonotype: Its specificity is unknown.

This clonotype was sampled from a human donor with ulcerative colitis or Crohn's disease, or a healthy co-twin of an affected twin (not recorded which). The material sequenced was blood. The chain couples TRBV7-9 to TRBJ2-3; the TCRdb D gene call, TRBD1, has no DNA to confirm it. CDR3 in amino acids: CASSLGQISTDTQYF.